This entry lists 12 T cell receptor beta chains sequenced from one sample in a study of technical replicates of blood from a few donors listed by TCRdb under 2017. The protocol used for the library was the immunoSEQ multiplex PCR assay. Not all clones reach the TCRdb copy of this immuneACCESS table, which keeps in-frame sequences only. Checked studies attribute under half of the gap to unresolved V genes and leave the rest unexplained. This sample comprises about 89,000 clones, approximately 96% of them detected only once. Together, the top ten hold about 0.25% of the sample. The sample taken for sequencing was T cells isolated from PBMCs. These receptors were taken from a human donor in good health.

The CDR3, as DNA: TGTGCCAGTAGTATTTCGAGAGCCGCTTTCTTT. This translates into CASSISRAAFF. V and J are TRBV19 and TRBJ1-1; D uncertain. The V gene's germline CDR1 is LNHDA and CDR2 SQIVND (reference sequence). The ends were cut back, 3 bases at V and 11 bases at J, with 10 bases in the middle. There are 11 residues in the CDR3.

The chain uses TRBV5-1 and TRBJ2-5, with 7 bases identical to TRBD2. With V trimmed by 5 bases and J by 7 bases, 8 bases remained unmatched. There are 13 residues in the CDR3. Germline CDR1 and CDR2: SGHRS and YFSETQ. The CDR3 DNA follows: TGCGCCAGCAGGGAAGCGGGCGGGAGGACCCAGTACTTC. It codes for CASREAGGRTQYF.

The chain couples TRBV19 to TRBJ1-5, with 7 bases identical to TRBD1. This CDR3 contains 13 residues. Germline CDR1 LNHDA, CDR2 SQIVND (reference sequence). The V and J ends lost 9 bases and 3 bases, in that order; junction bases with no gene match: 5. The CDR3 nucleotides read TGTGCCAGCTGGGACAGCATCAATCAGCCCCAGCATTTT. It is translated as CASWDSINQPQHF.

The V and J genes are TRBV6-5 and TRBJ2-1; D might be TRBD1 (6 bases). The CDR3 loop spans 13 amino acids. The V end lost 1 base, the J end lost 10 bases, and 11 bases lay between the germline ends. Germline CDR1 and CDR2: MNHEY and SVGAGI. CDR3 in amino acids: CASSYYPGDEQFF. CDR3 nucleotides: TGTGCCAGCAGTTACTATCCAGGGGACGAGCAGTTCTTC.

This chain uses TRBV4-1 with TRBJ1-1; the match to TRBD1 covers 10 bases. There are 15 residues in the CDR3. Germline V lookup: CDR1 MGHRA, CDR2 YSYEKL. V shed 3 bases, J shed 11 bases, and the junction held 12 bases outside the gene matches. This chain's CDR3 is CASSHRDRGRSDAFF. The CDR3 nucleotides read TGCGCCAGCAGCCATCGAGACAGGGGGCGGTCGGACGCTTTCTTT.

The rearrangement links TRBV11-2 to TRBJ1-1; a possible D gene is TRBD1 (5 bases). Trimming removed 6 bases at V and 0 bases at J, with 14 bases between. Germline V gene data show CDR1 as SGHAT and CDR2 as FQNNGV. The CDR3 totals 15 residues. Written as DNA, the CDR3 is TGTGCCAGCAGATATGGCGGGGGGATGAACACTGAAGCTTTCTTT. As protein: CASRYGGGMNTEAFF.

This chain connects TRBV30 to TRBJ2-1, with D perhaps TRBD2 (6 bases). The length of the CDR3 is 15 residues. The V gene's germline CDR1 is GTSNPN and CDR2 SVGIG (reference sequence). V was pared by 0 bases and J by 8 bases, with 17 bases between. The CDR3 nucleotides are TGTGCCTGGAGTGTAAGCGTTGGAGGGTATCATGAGCAGTTCTTC. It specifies CAWSVSVGGYHEQFF. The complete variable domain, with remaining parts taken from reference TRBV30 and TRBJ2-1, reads SQTIHQWPATLVQPVGSPLSLECTVEGTSNPNLYWYRQAAGRGLQLLFYSVGIGQISSEVPQNLSASRPQDRQFILSSKKLLLSDSGFYLCAWSVSVGGYHEQFFGPGTRLTVL.

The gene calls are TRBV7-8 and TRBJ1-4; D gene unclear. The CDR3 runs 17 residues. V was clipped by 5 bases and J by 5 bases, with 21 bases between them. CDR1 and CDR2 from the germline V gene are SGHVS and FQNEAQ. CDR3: CASSAKRYHEPNEKLFF. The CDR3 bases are TGTGCCAGCAGCGCAAAACGATATCATGAGCCAAATGAAAAACTGTTTTTT.

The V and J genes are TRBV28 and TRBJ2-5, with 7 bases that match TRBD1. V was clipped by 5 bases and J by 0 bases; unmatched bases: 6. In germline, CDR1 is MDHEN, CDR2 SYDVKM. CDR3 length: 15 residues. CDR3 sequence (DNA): TGTGCCAGCAGTCCCTACAGGGGCGACCAAGAGACCCAGTACTTC. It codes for CASSPYRGDQETQYF.

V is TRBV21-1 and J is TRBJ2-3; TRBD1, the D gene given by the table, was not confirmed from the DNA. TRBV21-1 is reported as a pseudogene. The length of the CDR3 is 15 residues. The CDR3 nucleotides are TGTGCCAGCAGCAAATGCAGGGATGAATTAGATACGCAGTATTTT. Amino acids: CASSKCRDELDTQYF.

The CDR3 reads CASSEAGTARPGANVLTF. The CDR3 DNA sequence: TGTGCCAGCAGTGAAGCTGGGACAGCCCGCCCTGGGGCCAACGTCCTGACTTTC. The chain joins TRBV6-1 to TRBJ2-6; 7 bases map to TRBD1. The V gene's germline CDR1 is MNHNS and CDR2 SASEGT. The CDR3 is 18 amino acids. The J segment lost 2 bases and the V segment lost 0 bases, leaving 7 bases of the junction unmatched.

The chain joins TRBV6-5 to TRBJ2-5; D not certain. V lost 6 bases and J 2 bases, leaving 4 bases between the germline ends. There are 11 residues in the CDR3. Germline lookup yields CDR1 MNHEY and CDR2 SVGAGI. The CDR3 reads CASRYQETQYF. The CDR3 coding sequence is TGTGCCAGCAGGTATCAAGAGACCCAGTACTTC.